This TCR beta chain was identified during a study of cytomegalovirus exposure and HLA in healthy donors. The method was immunoSEQ multiplex PCR; TCRdb's version includes in-frame clones alone and lacks a portion of them. The sample has 100,000 to 150,000 clones, roughly 86% seen once; the top ten hold about 1.4%. The CDR3 contains 11 residues. CDR1 ENHRY and CDR2 SYGVKD come from the germline V gene. Between the trimmed V and J ends, which lost 11 bases and 7 bases, there was a span of 15 bases. The TCR was taken from a man aged 25-45 years in good health and CMV-seronegative. The J gene is TRBJ2-7, the V gene TRBV10-3, with D possibly TRBD1 on 6 matching bases. Sequencing was performed on PBMCs. CDR3 sequence: CAAQQGNEQYF. The DNA for the CDR3 is TGTGCCGCCCAACAGGGTAATGAGCAGTACTTC.